This T cell receptor beta chain was sequenced during a study of shared clonotypes between healthy human individuals. The germline CDR1 and CDR2 sequences are MDHEN and SYDVKM. Trimming pared 8 bases from V and 4 bases from J, leaving 9 bases between. The CDR3 is 11 residues long. The protocol was immunoSEQ multiplex PCR, while the TCRdb copy is restricted to in-frame clones and leaves out a portion. The sample lists millions of clones, around 90% occurring once. This TCR was sampled from a man aged 18-30 years in good health. The sequencing sample was made of naive CD4+ T cells sorted from blood. The sample's subset: CD45RA+ positively selected. The chain employs TRBV28 and TRBJ2-7; D gene ambiguous. This CDR3 is CASGVGYEQYF. The CDR3 DNA reads as TGTGCCAGCGGGGTGGGTTACGAGCAGTACTTC.